The T cell receptor (beta chain) under discussion was sequenced for a study of blood T cell repertoires in COVID-19. TCRdb's table, derived via immunoSEQ multiplex PCR, lists solely in-frame clones and lacks some. The sample has about 300,000 clones, 80% to 95% seen once; the top ten hold more than 6%. Germline CDR1 and CDR2: SGHRS and YFSETQ. V was pared by 3 bases and J by 2 bases, with 2 bases between. This CDR3 region has 11 residues. This sequence was found in a woman aged 30 to 39 with COVID-19, enrolled during active disease. Sequencing used peripheral blood. The chain links TRBV5-1 to TRBJ2-5; D unclear. The CDR3 spells CASSSQETQYF. DNA for the CDR3: TGCGCCAGCAGCTCACAAGAGACCCAGTACTTC.